Sequencing of this T cell receptor beta chain was carried out in a study of memory CD4+ T cells and cytomegalovirus serostatus. Profiled with immunoSEQ multiplex PCR; TCRdb holds only in-frame clones, not every one. The data show about 48,000 clones, about 77% seen once. The sort gate was single viable CD3+CD4+CD8-CD45RO+ cells for memory CD4+ T cells. CMV serostatus came from serum IgG against pp150, pp28, p38, p52. CD4+ T cells were isolated by positive magnetic selection. Germline V lookup: CDR1 SGHDN, CDR2 FVKESK. The V and J ends lost 2 bases and 3 bases respectively, with 17 bases between them. This CDR3 has 16 amino acids.

The chain employs TRBV14 and TRBJ2-7; D remains unclear. The clonotype originates from an adult in good health and CMV-seronegative. What was sequenced was memory CD4+ T cells from blood. The DNA of the CDR3 is TGTGCCAGCAGCCAATTTCCGATCAGGTTGGACTACGAGCAGTACTTC. Translation: CASSQFPIRLDYEQYF.